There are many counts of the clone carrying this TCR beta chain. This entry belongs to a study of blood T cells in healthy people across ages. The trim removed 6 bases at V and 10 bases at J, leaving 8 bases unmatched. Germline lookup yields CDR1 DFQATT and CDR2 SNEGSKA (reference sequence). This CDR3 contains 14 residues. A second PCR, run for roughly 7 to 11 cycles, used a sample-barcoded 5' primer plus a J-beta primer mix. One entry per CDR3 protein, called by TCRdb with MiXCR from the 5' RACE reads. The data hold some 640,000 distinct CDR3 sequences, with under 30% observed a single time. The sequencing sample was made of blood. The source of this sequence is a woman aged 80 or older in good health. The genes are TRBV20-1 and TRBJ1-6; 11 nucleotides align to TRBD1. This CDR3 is CSAIRDRGNSPLHF. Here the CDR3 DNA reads TGCAGTGCCATTCGGGACAGGGGGAACTCACCCCTCCACTTT.